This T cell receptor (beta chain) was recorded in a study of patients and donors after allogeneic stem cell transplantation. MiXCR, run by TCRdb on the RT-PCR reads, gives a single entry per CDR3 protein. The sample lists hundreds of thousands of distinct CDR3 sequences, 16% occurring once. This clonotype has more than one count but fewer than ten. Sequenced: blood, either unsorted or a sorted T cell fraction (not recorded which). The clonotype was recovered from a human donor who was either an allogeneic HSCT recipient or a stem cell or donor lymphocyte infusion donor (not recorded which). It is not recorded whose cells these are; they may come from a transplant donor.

The CDR3 here is CSARDQGAGNTIYF. In nucleotides, the CDR3 is TGCAGTGCTAGAGATCAGGGAGCTGGAAACACCATATATTTT. V is TRBV20-1 and J is TRBJ1-3; possible D gene TRBD1, 5 bases. The CDR3 spans 14 residues. Germline values: CDR1 DFQATT, CDR2 SNEGSKA (reference sequence). Trimming took off 0 bases at V and 2 bases at J, with 8 bases between the two ends.